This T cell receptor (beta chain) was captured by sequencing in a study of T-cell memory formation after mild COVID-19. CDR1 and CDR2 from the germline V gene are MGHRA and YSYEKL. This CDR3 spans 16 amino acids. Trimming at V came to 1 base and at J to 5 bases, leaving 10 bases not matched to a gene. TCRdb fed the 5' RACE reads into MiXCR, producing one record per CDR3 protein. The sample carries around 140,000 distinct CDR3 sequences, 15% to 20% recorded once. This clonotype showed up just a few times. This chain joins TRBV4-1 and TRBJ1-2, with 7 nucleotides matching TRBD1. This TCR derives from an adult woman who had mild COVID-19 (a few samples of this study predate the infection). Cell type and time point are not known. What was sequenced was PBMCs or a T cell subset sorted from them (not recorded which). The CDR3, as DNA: TGCGCCAGCAGCCAAGTCCCCGGGGACAGTGGATATGGCTACACCTTC. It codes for CASSQVPGDSGYGYTF.